This T cell receptor (beta chain) was found in a study of T cells in Graves' hyperthyroidism and ophthalmopathy. Whole-study results and caveats: Most expanded thyroid clonotypes above 0.001 recurred in blood.

The CDR3 is 16 residues long. The V segment lost 2 bases and the J segment 4 bases; nucleotides outside the gene matches: 9. The germline V gene has CDR1 SGHRS and CDR2 YFSETQ. Active moderate-to-severe ophthalmopathy, Clinical Activity Score at least 3, NOSPECS at least 4, under 3 months' duration. The authors took PBMCs from 7.5 to 10 ml fresh peripheral blood. Regions amplified from RNA transcripts were the TCR beta CDR3 regions. The study used the HTBI primer set for a first-round RT-PCR of the TCR CDR3. Via MiXCR, TCRdb re-called the multiplex PCR reads, giving one row per CDR3 protein. There are about 600,000 distinct CDR3 sequences in the sample; roughly 15% occur only once, and roughly an eighth lies in the top ten. Comment on this clonotype: Antigen: not known.

This TCR derives from a woman aged 45-60 years with Graves' ophthalmopathy. J is TRBJ2-1 and V is TRBV5-1; TRBD2 agrees at 7 bases. The material sequenced was blood. CDR3 region: CASSFFGRGGYNEQFF. The CDR3, as DNA: TGCGCCAGCAGCTTTTTCGGACGCGGGGGTTACAATGAGCAGTTCTTC. Full variable domain (remainder filled in from reference TRBV5-1 and TRBJ2-1): KAGVTQTPRYLIKTRGQQVTLSCSPISGHRSVSWYQQTPGQGLQFLFEYFSETQRNKGNFPGRFSGRQFSNSRSEMNVSTLELGDSALYLCASSFFGRGGYNEQFFGPGTRLTVL.